The sequence of this T cell receptor (beta chain) was determined in a study of lung T cells in sarcoidosis with Löfgren's syndrome. This clonotype was counted at least ten times. In TCRdb, the reads were re-called with MiXCR into one record per CDR3 protein. The data contain around 60,000 distinct CDR3 sequences, approximately 21% of them singletons. CDR3 length: 17 amino acids. V shed 5 bases and J 0 bases; nucleotides not matched to a gene: 12. Germline V CDR1 and CDR2: SGHVS, FQNEAQ. The sequenced sample consisted of CD4+ T cells from PBMCs. This clonotype originated in a human donor with sarcoidosis (Löfgren's syndrome or another form), or a control subject (not recorded which). The V and J genes are TRBV7-8 and TRBJ1-1, with 7 bases matching TRBD1. The chain's CDR3 is CASSHRTTGTLNTEAFF. For the CDR3, the DNA is TGTGCCAGCAGCCACCGCACGACAGGGACCTTGAACACTGAAGCTTTCTTT.